This record concerns one TCR beta chain sequence. No antigen is known for it. No base quality values were provided; no much bigger clone lies one nucleotide off. The CDR3 covers 12 residues, taking in both the cysteine and the phenylalanine. Only the CDR3 DNA is retained, 36 bases long and in frame from the first base. The V and J ends are trimmed by 1 base and 12 bases, leaving 10 bases between them. CDR1 and CDR2 are read off the germline V gene as SGHTA and FQGNSA. The immunoSEQ Assay, a bias-controlled multiplex PCR, was used to amplify TCRbeta CDR3 regions from genomic DNA. For the original study's pipeline: The number of nucleated cells in each sample was estimated by amplification of reference gene primers within the assay. To quantify the absolute abundance of each unique TCRbeta CDR3 rearrangement, sequence reads were collapsed and filtered. Productive Simpson clonality was computed per sample as the square root of Simpson's diversity index over productive rearrangements. TCRdb's version of the immuneACCESS table is confined to in-frame rearrangements and falls short of the full clone set. An unresolved V gene accounts for under half of the shortfall where checked; the remainder is of unknown origin. Clonal size and the V and J genes are those of that table, whereas D and trimming came from the DNA. The sample table records 300,000 to 400,000 clones; more than 75% of these occur just once. The leading ten clones occupy just under 6.5% of the sample.

The data belong to a study of blood T cell repertoires in COVID-19 (dated by TCRdb to 2020 to 2021). Background on the whole study: Collaborator samples came from the United States, Italy and Spain and covered acute and convalescent phases of COVID-19. The material from the prospective study consisted of cDNA or gDNA derived from T cells, B-cell-depleted T cells, or PBMCs. The repertoires were released in a freely available public database meant as a resource for research on the immune response to SARS-CoV-2. The samples were drawn from the first 160 participants of the ongoing ImmuneRACE study and from roughly 1,300 subjects provided by 6 global collaborators. Where available, HLA class I and class II types were taken from metadata supplied by the sample provider and were not determined by assay-based typing. The dataset comprised deeply sampled blood TCRbeta repertoires from subjects exposed to, actively infected with, or recovered from COVID-19. Nearly every sample came with metadata listing a de-identified subject ID, COVID-19 status, age in years and sex. General study outcomes and caveats: How much clinical and demographic metadata was included differed by source and by participant, and the metadata was provided uncurated.

One collaborating source in Seattle enrolled patients during active infection and followed them longitudinally through the course of disease. Each collaborating institution followed its own protocols to collect whole blood in K2EDTA tubes. For TCRbeta analysis, collaborators shipped samples as frozen whole blood, isolated PBMCs, or DNA extracted from either of those sample types. Sequencing was carried out using peripheral blood. Rearrangement joined TRBV7-2 to TRBJ2-1, with no D gene named confidently. The clonotype was recovered from a woman aged 45-60 years with COVID-19, enrolled during active disease. The CDR3 region: CASSLDSMVQFF. Read as DNA, the sequence is TGTGCCAGCAGCTTAGACAGCATGGTGCAGTTCTTC.